This T cell receptor (beta chain) was documented in a study of T cells in Graves' hyperthyroidism and ophthalmopathy. Investigators excluded patients with uncontrolled infection, other autoimmune disease, pregnancy or lactation. From RNA transcripts, TCR beta CDR3 regions were amplified. HTBI primers were used for first-round RT-PCR of the TCR CDR3. Each CDR3 protein gets one entry after TCRdb re-called the multiplex PCR reads with MiXCR. The profile shows about 540,000 distinct CDR3 sequences, 35% to 55% of them singletons. The CDR3 sequence is 14 residues long. V was clipped by 4 bases and J by 5 bases, with 14 bases between them. The V gene's germline CDR1 is LNHDA and CDR2 SQIVND (reference sequence). Findings and caveats of the study: The model identified upcoming ophthalmopathy a median roughly 6.5 months ahead of onset.

As for this clonotype: The antigen is undetermined.

This chain joins TRBV19 and TRBJ1-2; tentatively, D is TRBD1 (5 bases). The material sequenced was peripheral blood or thyroid tissue (not recorded which). This TCR was sampled from a woman in her late teens or twenties with Graves' hyperthyroidism. This CDR3 reads CASSTGRGRYGYTF. The CDR3 nucleotides read TGTGCCAGTAGTACGGGACGGGGGAGATATGGCTACACCTTC.